One sample yielded the 26 T cell receptor beta chains listed below, sequenced in a study of cytomegalovirus exposure and HLA in healthy donors. The PCR had 60 Vbeta and 13 Jbeta primers. Clones were read by immunoSEQ multiplex PCR, and TCRdb kept only the in-frame ones, dropping some. Recorded for this sample: 150,000 to 200,000 clones. Material: PBMCs. The receptors derive from a woman aged 18-29 years in good health and CMV-seropositive.

The rearrangement joins TRBV6-1 to TRBJ1-2, with 7 bases identical to TRBD1. Germline V CDR1 and CDR2: MNHNS, SASEGT. The CDR3 is 15 amino acids. The J segment lost 0 bases and the V segment lost 6 bases, leaving 7 bases of the junction unmatched. CDR3 sequence reads: CASRERDSTNYGYTF. CDR3 nucleotide sequence: TGTGCCAGCAGGGAACGGGACAGCACTAACTATGGCTACACCTTC.

This chain joins TRBV5-1 and TRBJ2-5; 9 nucleotides match TRBD2. V lost 4 bases to trimming and J lost 0 bases; unmatched junction nucleotides: 1. The germline V gene has CDR1 SGHRS and CDR2 YFSETQ. This CDR3 spans 14 amino acids. Here the CDR3 DNA reads TGCGCCAGCAGCGCTAGCGGGGACCAAGAGACCCAGTACTTC. This encodes CASSASGDQETQYF. The whole variable domain, filled in from reference TRBV5-1 and TRBJ2-5, reads KAGVTQTPRYLIKTRGQQVTLSCSPISGHRSVSWYQQTPGQGLQFLFEYFSETQRNKGNFPGRFSGRQFSNSRSEMNVSTLELGDSALYLCASSASGDQETQYFGPGTRLLVL.

V gene TRBV2 combines with J gene TRBJ2-6; TRBD1 is a possible D gene (6 bases). V was clipped by 8 bases and J by 2 bases, with 16 bases between them. Germline CDR1 and CDR2: SNHLY and FYNNEI. CDR3 length: 16 amino acids. The CDR3 DNA sequence: TGTGCCAGCCTTGACAGGAGGAGACCTGGGGCCAACGTCCTGACTTTC. Translation gives CASLDRRRPGANVLTF.

The chain recombines TRBV7-9 with TRBJ2-7; 10 nucleotides agree with TRBD2. The CDR3 consists of 16 residues. The J segment lost 2 bases and the V segment lost 1 base, leaving 5 bases of the junction unmatched. Germline CDR1 reads SEHNR; CDR2 reads FQNEAQ (reference sequence). The CDR3 protein is CASSLEASGRPYEQYF. The CDR3 DNA sequence: TGTGCCAGCAGCTTAGAGGCTAGCGGGAGACCCTACGAGCAGTACTTC.

J is TRBJ2-5 and V is TRBV4-1; maybe TRBD1 (5 bases). CDR3 length equals 14 residues. V lost 1 base to trimming and J lost 2 bases, with 8 bases between them. Germline V CDR1 and CDR2: MGHRA, YSYEKL. CDR3 residues: CASSQVGQQETQYF. CDR3 DNA sequence: TGCGCCAGCAGCCAAGTAGGACAACAAGAGACCCAGTACTTC.

J is TRBJ2-3 and V is TRBV29-1; weak D call: TRBD1 (6 bases). This CDR3 spans 14 amino acids. V lost 7 bases and J lost 5, with 19 bases in between. Germline CDR1 reads SQVTM; CDR2 reads ANQGSEA. CDR3 sequence reads: CSGKAPDSLDTQYF. CDR3 nucleotides: TGCAGCGGGAAGGCTCCGGACAGTTTAGATACGCAGTATTTT.

The chain couples TRBV9 to TRBJ2-6; TRBD1 is a possible D gene (6 bases). There are 17 residues in the CDR3. V dropped 3 bases and J dropped 4 bases, with 17 bases sitting between them. Germline CDR1 is SGDLS and CDR2 is YYNGEE. CDR3 region: CASSAHLGAGGANVLTF. As DNA, the CDR3 is TGTGCCAGCAGCGCTCACTTGGGGGCGGGCGGGGCCAACGTCCTGACTTTC.

This sequence joins TRBV2 and TRBJ2-7, with 8 bases matching TRBD1. Germline V gives CDR1 SNHLY, CDR2 FYNNEI. The CDR3 contains 16 residues. V shed 8 bases and J 0 bases; nucleotides not matched to a gene: 12. CDR3 sequence reads: CASSQQGARPSYEQYF. CDR3 sequence (DNA): TGTGCCAGCTCTCAGCAGGGGGCTAGGCCCTCCTACGAGCAGTACTTC.

This rearrangement joins TRBV5-1 to TRBJ2-2; the match to TRBD2 covers 9 bases. V shed 2 bases, J shed 1 base, and the junction held 3 bases outside the gene matches. Germline CDR1 reads SGHRS; CDR2 reads YFSETQ. The CDR3 has 16 amino acids. The DNA for the CDR3 is TGCGCCAGCAGCTTATCGACTAGCGGGAACACCGGGGAGCTGTTTTTT. Encoded protein: CASSLSTSGNTGELFF.

The CDR3 loop reads CAISESQGGADTQYF. As DNA, the CDR3 is TGTGCCATCAGTGAGTCCCAGGGGGGCGCAGATACGCAGTATTTT. V is TRBV10-3 and J is TRBJ2-3; D is perhaps TRBD1 (7 bases). Germline loops: CDR1 ENHRY, CDR2 SYGVKD. The V and J ends lost 0 bases and 4 bases respectively, with 11 bases between them. This CDR3 contains 15 residues.

The chain carries TRBV7-2 and TRBJ2-1; TRBD2 agrees at 9 bases. The CDR3 runs 15 residues. The germline V gene encodes CDR1 SGHTA and CDR2 FQGNSA. The junction had 1 base not matched to a gene; V was cut back by 1 base and J by 3 bases. CDR3 coding DNA: TGTGCCAGCAGCTTAGGGACTAGCGACTACAATGAGCAGTTCTTC. Encoded protein: CASSLGTSDYNEQFF.

The chain combines TRBV30 with TRBJ2-1, with D possibly matching TRBD1 (7 bases). The CDR3 is made up of 15 amino acids. V dropped 0 bases and J dropped 12 bases, with 21 bases sitting between them. The germline gives CDR1 GTSNPN, CDR2 SVGIG (reference sequence). The CDR3: CAWSVIRGKNRGQFF. As DNA, the CDR3 is TGTGCCTGGAGTGTAATTCGGGGGAAAAACAGGGGGCAGTTCTTC.

The J gene is TRBJ1-1, the V gene TRBV6-1; D ambiguous. V lost 0 bases and J 1 base, leaving 3 bases between the germline ends. Germline CDR1 and CDR2: MNHNS and SASEGT. This CDR3 is built from 13 residues. The CDR3 region has the DNA TGTGCCAGCAGTGAAGCCTGGAACACTGAAGCTTTCTTT. This sequence encodes CASSEAWNTEAFF.

V is TRBV18 and J is TRBJ1-2; D gene ambiguous. The CDR3 totals 13 residues. With 3 bases removed from V and 0 bases from J, the gap between germline ends came to 5 bases. Germline CDR1 reads KGHSH; CDR2 reads LQKENI. CDR3 region: CASSPETNYGYTF. CDR3 sequence (DNA): TGTGCCAGCTCACCTGAGACTAACTATGGCTACACCTTC. The full variable domain, with the rest looked up from reference TRBV18 and TRBJ1-2, is NAGVMQNPRHLVRRRGQEARLRCSPMKGHSHVYWYRQLPEEGLKFMVYLQKENIIDESGMPKERFSAEFPKEGPSILRIQQVVRGDSAAYFCASSPETNYGYTFGSGTRLTVV.

This chain uses TRBV5-6 with TRBJ2-7, with 7 nucleotides matching TRBD1. The J segment lost 11 bases and the V segment lost 1 base, leaving 6 bases of the junction unmatched. The CDR3 sequence is 12 residues long. In germline, CDR1 is SGHDT, CDR2 YYEEEE. The CDR3 protein is CASSLPGTVEYF. Here the CDR3 DNA reads TGTGCCAGCAGCTTGCCCGGGACAGTGGAGTACTTC.

This sequence joins TRBV6-5 and TRBJ1-2; 7 bases match TRBD1. Germline values: CDR1 MNHEY, CDR2 SVGAGI. CDR3 length: 14 residues. Losses at the gene ends were 3 bases for V and 4 bases for J; bases not matched to a gene: 5. In DNA form, the CDR3 reads TGTGCCAGCAGTTATTTGGGACAGACCTATGGCTACACCTTC. Its translation is CASSYLGQTYGYTF.

This chain connects TRBV11-2 to TRBJ2-7, with 7 bases identical to TRBD2. V was pared by 1 base and J by 4 bases, with 7 bases of the junction left unmatched. CDR3 length equals 15 residues. Germline CDR1 is SGHAT and CDR2 is FQNNGV. In DNA form, the CDR3 reads TGTGCCAGCAGCTTAGTACGCGGGAGTCTATACGAGCAGTACTTC. This encodes CASSLVRGSLYEQYF. Variable domain in full (rest from reference TRBV11-2 and TRBJ2-7): EAGVAQSPRYKIIEKRQSVAFWCNPISGHATLYWYQQILGQGPKLLIQFQNNGVVDDSQLPKDRFSAERLKGVDSTLKIQPAKLEDSAVYLCASSLVRGSLYEQYFGPGTRLTVT.

DNA of the CDR3: TGTGCCAGCAGCTTACAGGGAGGTTCGGGTAATGAGCAGTTCTTC. It codes for CASSLQGGSGNEQFF. The chain uses TRBV7-9 and TRBJ2-1, with D possibly matching TRBD2 (6 bases). The CDR3 totals 15 residues. The germline V gene encodes CDR1 SEHNR and CDR2 FQNEAQ (reference sequence). Trimming took 2 bases from V and 7 from J, leaving 15 bases between them. The full variable domain, rest sourced from reference TRBV7-9 and TRBJ2-1, is DTGVSQNPRHKITKRGQNVTFRCDPISEHNRLYWYRQTLGQGPEFLTYFQNEAQLEKSRLLSDRFSAERPKGSFSTLEIQRTEQGDSAMYLCASSLQGGSGNEQFFGPGTRLTVL.

This chain links TRBV7-2 with TRBJ1-1, with a weak D call TRBD1 (6 bases). This CDR3 comprises 16 residues. Germline V CDR1 and CDR2: SGHTA, FQGNSA. Trimming took off 4 bases at V and 0 bases at J, with 15 bases between the two ends. CDR3 region: CASSYTTGTMNTEAFF. CDR3 in DNA: TGTGCCAGCAGCTACACGACAGGCACCATGAACACTGAAGCTTTCTTT.

CDR3 coding DNA: TGTGCCAGCAGTTACGCCGGGAAACAGCCCCAGCATTTT. It specifies CASSYAGKQPQHF. This chain joins TRBV6-5 and TRBJ1-5; D is uncertain. The CDR3 sequence is 13 residues long. The V end lost 2 bases, the J end lost 7 bases, and 9 bases lay between the germline ends. Germline assignment: CDR1 MNHEY and CDR2 SVGAGI.

Regarding this clone: The sample contains more than one DNA sequence encoding this CDR3. The chain joins TRBV11-3 to TRBJ2-2; no reliable D call. Looked up from germline, CDR1 is SGHNT and CDR2 is YENEEA. V was clipped by 8 bases and J by 1 base, with 11 bases between them. This CDR3 has 14 amino acids. CDR3 protein: CASSSQMNTGELFF. The CDR3 DNA reads as TGTGCCAGCTCGAGCCAAATGAACACCGGGGAGCTGTTTTTT.

The chain recombines TRBV9 with TRBJ2-1; D uncertain. Trimming took 0 bases from V and 0 from J, leaving 10 bases between them. The CDR3 has 16 residues. CDR1 and CDR2 from the germline V gene are SGDLS and YYNGEE. Written as DNA, the CDR3 is TGTGCCAGCAGCGTAGTATCGTACAACTCCTACAATGAGCAGTTCTTC. The encoded protein is CASSVVSYNSYNEQFF.

The V call is TRBV13, the J call TRBJ2-7, with 9 bases aligning to TRBD1. The germline CDR1 and CDR2 sequences are PRHDT and FYEKMQ (reference sequence). The CDR3 spans 13 residues. V dropped 5 bases and J dropped 5; count of bases not matched to a gene: 4. Written as DNA, the CDR3 is TGTGCCAGCAGCCGGGGGACAGGGAACGAGCAGTACTTC. This translates into CASSRGTGNEQYF.

CDR3 DNA sequence: TGTGCCAGCAGCCCTGCTTGGGGGGGGCCTTGGCATGAGCAGTTCTTC. Its translation: CASSPAWGGPWHEQFF. The V call is TRBV5-6, the J call TRBJ2-1; D possibly corresponds to TRBD2 (7 bases). The CDR3 covers 16 residues. V was pared by 4 bases and J by 8 bases, with 22 bases between. Germline V lookup: CDR1 SGHDT, CDR2 YYEEEE.

The chain recombines TRBV4-3 with TRBJ1-1; 7 nucleotides line up with TRBD1. The V segment lost 4 bases and the J segment 2 bases; nucleotides outside the gene matches: 7. The CDR3 covers 15 residues. Germline CDR1 and CDR2: LGHNA and YSLEER. DNA of the CDR3: TGCGCCAGCAGCCGGGGGGACAGCCGCAACACTGAAGCTTTCTTT. Its translation is CASSRGDSRNTEAFF.

V and J are TRBV2 and TRBJ2-1; the D gene is possibly TRBD2 (6 bases). V shed 5 bases and J shed 9 bases, with 14 bases lying between them. Germline loops: CDR1 SNHLY, CDR2 FYNNEI. The CDR3 consists of 13 residues. This chain's CDR3 is CASSREALGEQFF. In nucleotides, the CDR3 is TGTGCCAGCAGTAGGGAGGCCTTGGGTGAGCAGTTCTTC.